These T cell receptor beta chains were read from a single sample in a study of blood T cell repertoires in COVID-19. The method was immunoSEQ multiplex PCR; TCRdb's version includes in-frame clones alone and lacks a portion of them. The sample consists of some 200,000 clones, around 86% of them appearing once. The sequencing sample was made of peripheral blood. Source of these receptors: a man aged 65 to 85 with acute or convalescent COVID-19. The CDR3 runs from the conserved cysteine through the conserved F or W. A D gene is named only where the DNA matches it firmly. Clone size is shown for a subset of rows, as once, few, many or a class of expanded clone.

CASSLAGDTQYF	TGCGCCAGCAGCTTGGCAGGGGATACGCAGTATTTT	-	TRBJ2-3	TRBV5-1	once
CASSLGLADSDTQYF	TGTGCCAGCAGCTTAGGACTAGCGGATTCAGATACGCAGTATTTT	TRBD2	TRBJ2-3	TRBV7-3	-
CASRDRGVNEQFF	TGTGCCAGCAGGGACAGGGGGGTGAATGAGCAGTTCTTC	TRBD1	TRBJ2-1	TRBV11-2	-
CASQQGRAVGTEAFF	TGTGCCAGCCAACAGGGTAGGGCGGTGGGCACTGAAGCTTTCTTT	-	TRBJ1-1	TRBV6-5	once
CASSSVDRATGELFF	TGCGCCAGCAGCTCCGTGGACAGGGCCACCGGGGAGCTGTTTTTT	TRBD1	TRBJ2-2	TRBV5-1	-
CASSVSVTSDNEQFF	TGTGCCAGCAGCGTATCCGTGACTAGTGACAATGAGCAGTTCTTC	-	TRBJ2-1	TRBV9	-
CASSQEGRGDRQETQYF	TGTGCCAGCAGCCAAGAGGGACGGGGGGACCGACAAGAGACCCAGTACTTC	TRBD2	TRBJ2-5	TRBV3-1/TRBV3-2	-
CASNGRGDEQYF	TGTGCCAGCAACGGGAGGGGGGACGAGCAGTACTTC	TRBD2	TRBJ2-7	TRBV27	-
CASSVGTGTSGEQYF	TGTGCCAGCAGCGTCGGGACCGGGACTAGCGGCGAGCAGTACTTC	TRBD2	TRBJ2-7	TRBV9	-
CASSKQNEQFF	TGTGCCAGCAGTAAACAAAATGAGCAGTTCTTC	-	TRBJ2-1	TRBV6-2/TRBV6-3	-
CASSLDFLYSGNTIYF	TGCGCCAGCAGCTTGGACTTTTTATACTCTGGAAACACCATATATTTT	-	TRBJ1-3	TRBV5-1	-
CASSPGLLSYEQYF	TGTGCCAGCAGTCCGGGACTCCTCTCCTACGAGCAGTACTTC	-	TRBJ2-7	TRBV6-5	-
CATSDLTTNTGELFF	TGTGCCACCAGTGATTTGACAACAAACACCGGGGAGCTGTTTTTT	-	TRBJ2-2	TRBV24-1	-
CASSQEGGGNQPQHF	TGCGCCAGCAGCCAAGAAGGGGGCGGCAATCAGCCCCAGCATTTT	TRBD1	TRBJ1-5	TRBV4-1	-
CASNNPKGRGRETQYF	TGTGCCAGCAACAACCCGAAGGGCAGGGGGCGAGAGACCCAGTACTTC	TRBD1	TRBJ2-5	TRBV2	-
CASSGGFYNEQFF	TGTGCCAGCAGTGGAGGCTTCTACAATGAGCAGTTCTTC	-	TRBJ2-1	TRBV2	-
CASSTGQVGYGYTF	TGTGCCAGTAGTACCGGACAGGTTGGCTATGGCTACACCTTC	TRBD1	TRBJ1-2	TRBV19	once
CASSLSRNSGVSYEQYF	TGTGCCAGCAGCTTATCCCGGAATAGCGGGGTCTCCTACGAGCAGTACTTC	TRBD2	TRBJ2-7	TRBV11-2	-
CATWDYPTDTQYF	TGTGCCACGTGGGACTATCCGACAGATACGCAGTATTTT	TRBD2	TRBJ2-3	TRBV3-1/TRBV3-2	-
CASSSGTVYVSSGNTIYF	TGTGCCAGCAGTTCCGGGACAGTTTATGTTAGCTCTGGAAACACCATATATTTT	TRBD1	TRBJ1-3	TRBV28	-
CASSQGQAQSQPQHF	TGTGCCAGCTCGCAAGGACAGGCGCAAAGTCAGCCCCAGCATTTT	TRBD1	TRBJ1-5	TRBV18	once
CASSQTGGNEKLFF	TGTGCCAGCAGCCAGACAGGGGGGAATGAAAAACTGTTTTTT	TRBD1	TRBJ1-4	TRBV6-5	-
CATGTSGTLNTGELFF	TGTGCCACCGGGACTAGCGGGACTCTAAACACCGGGGAGCTGTTTTTT	TRBD2	TRBJ2-2	TRBV5-5	few
CASSLSGFQETQYF	TGTGCCAGCAGCTTATCAGGGTTTCAAGAGACCCAGTACTTC	-	TRBJ2-5	TRBV7-3	-
CASSTLAGTGWTGELFF	TGTGCCAGTAGTACCCTTGCCGGGACAGGGTGGACCGGGGAGCTGTTTTTT	TRBD1	TRBJ2-2	TRBV19	-
CASSLDREGSPLHF	TGCGCCAGCAGCTTGGACAGGGAAGGGTCACCCCTCCACTTT	-	TRBJ1-6	TRBV5-1	-
CASSQVLSTDTQYF	TGTGCCAGCAGCCAAGTCCTCAGCACAGATACGCAGTATTTT	-	TRBJ2-3	TRBV3-1/TRBV3-2	-
CASSSRTGNYGYTF	TGTGCCAGCAGCTCCCGGACGGGGAACTATGGCTACACCTTC	-	TRBJ1-2	TRBV7-9	-
CASSSQGAEEKLFF	TGTGCCAGCAGTTCCCAGGGGGCGGAGGAAAAACTGTTTTTT	TRBD1	TRBJ1-4	TRBV28	-
CASSLFSIRDSEETQYF	TGCGCCAGCAGCCTATTTTCAATCCGAGACTCGGAGGAGACCCAGTACTTC	-	TRBJ2-5	TRBV4-3	-
CASSTQIQETQYF	TGTGCCAGCAGCACCCAGATTCAAGAGACCCAGTACTTC	-	TRBJ2-5	TRBV14	-
CASSEAPRQGDYEQYF	TGTGCCAGCAGTGAGGCCCCCCGACAGGGGGACTACGAGCAGTACTTC	TRBD1	TRBJ2-7	TRBV6-1	-
CASSSPKREGTYEQYF	TGTGCCAGCAGTTCTCCTAAGCGGGAGGGTACCTACGAGCAGTACTTC	TRBD2	TRBJ2-7	TRBV28	-
CAWSVAQGGGYTF	TGTGCCTGGAGTGTAGCTCAGGGAGGTGGCTACACCTTC	-	TRBJ1-2	TRBV30	-
CASSEYGGDASYEQYF	TGTGCCAGCAGTGAATATGGAGGGGACGCGTCCTACGAGCAGTACTTC	-	TRBJ2-7	TRBV2	-
CASRRDGYGYTF	TGTGCCAGTCGCAGGGATGGCTATGGCTACACCTTC	-	TRBJ1-2	TRBV2	-
CASSSTTGAMIRGYTF	TGTGCCAGCAGCTCCACTACAGGGGCCATGATTCGTGGCTACACCTTC	TRBD1	TRBJ1-2	TRBV11-2	few
CASSQTRGKDTQYF	TGTGCCAGCAGCCAAACCAGGGGGAAAGATACGCAGTATTTT	TRBD1	TRBJ2-3	TRBV6-5	-
CASSQQGNNYGYTF	TGTGCCAGCAGCCAACAGGGAAACAACTATGGCTACACCTTC	-	TRBJ1-2	TRBV6-5	-
CASSTGGGYGYTF	TGTGCCAGCAGTACAGGGGGCGGCTATGGCTACACCTTC	TRBD1	TRBJ1-2	TRBV28	-
CASRSSGGDTQYF	TGTGCCAGTAGGTCTAGCGGAGGAGATACGCAGTATTTT	TRBD2	TRBJ2-3	TRBV19	-
CASRPSGTGAGYTF	TGTGCCAGCAGGCCGTCCGGGACAGGGGCTGGCTACACCTTC	TRBD1	TRBJ1-2	TRBV28	-
CASSPPSGTGGRSPLHF	TGTGCCAGCTCACCGCCATCCGGGACAGGGGGGAGATCACCCCTCCACTTT	TRBD1	TRBJ1-6	TRBV18	-
CASSSQTGIYEQYF	TGTGCCAGCAGCTCTCAGACAGGGATCTACGAGCAGTACTTC	TRBD1	TRBJ2-7	TRBV7-8	-
CASSSATSGRVTDTQYF	TGTGCCAGCAGCTCCGCTACTAGCGGGAGGGTCACAGATACGCAGTATTTT	TRBD2	TRBJ2-3	TRBV5-6	-
CAISEAQGFSPGYTF	TGTGCCATCAGTGAGGCGCAGGGGTTCAGTCCCGGCTACACCTTC	-	TRBJ1-2	TRBV10-3	once
CASSLGGLYNEQFF	TGTGCCAGCAGCTTGGGAGGGCTCTACAATGAGCAGTTCTTC	-	TRBJ2-1	TRBV5-4	-
CASSPGGAINQPQHF	TGCGCCAGCAGCCCCGGGGGGGCGATCAATCAGCCCCAGCATTTT	-	TRBJ1-5	TRBV5-1	-
CASSFLSGGETDTQYF	TGCGCCAGCAGCTTCTTAAGCGGGGGCGAGACAGATACGCAGTATTTT	TRBD2	TRBJ2-3	TRBV4-1	-
CASSPRDRRQETQYF	TGTGCCAGTAGTCCCCGGGACAGGCGCCAAGAGACCCAGTACTTC	TRBD1	TRBJ2-5	TRBV19	once
CASSPAGETQYF	TGTGCCAGCTCACCGGCCGGGGAGACCCAGTACTTC	-	TRBJ2-5	TRBV18	few